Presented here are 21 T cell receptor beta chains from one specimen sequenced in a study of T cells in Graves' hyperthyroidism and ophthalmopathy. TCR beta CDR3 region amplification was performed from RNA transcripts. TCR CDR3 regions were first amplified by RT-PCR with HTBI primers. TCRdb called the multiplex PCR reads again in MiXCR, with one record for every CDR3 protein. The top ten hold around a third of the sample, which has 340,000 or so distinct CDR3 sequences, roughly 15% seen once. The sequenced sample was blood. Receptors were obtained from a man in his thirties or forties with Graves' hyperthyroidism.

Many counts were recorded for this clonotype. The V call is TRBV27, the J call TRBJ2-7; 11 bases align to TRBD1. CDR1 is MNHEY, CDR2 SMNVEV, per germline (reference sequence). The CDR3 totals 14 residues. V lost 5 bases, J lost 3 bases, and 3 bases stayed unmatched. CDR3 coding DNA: TGTGCCAGCAGTCTGGGACAGGGGGGCTACGAGCAGTACTTC. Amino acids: CASSLGQGGYEQYF.

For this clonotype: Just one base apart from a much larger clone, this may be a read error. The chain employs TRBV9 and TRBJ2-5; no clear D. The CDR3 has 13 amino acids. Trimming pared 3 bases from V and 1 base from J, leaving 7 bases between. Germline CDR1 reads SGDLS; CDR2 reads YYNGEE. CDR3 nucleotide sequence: TGTGCCAGCAGCGCGGACGCCCAAGAGACCCAGTACTTC. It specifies CASSADAQETQYF.

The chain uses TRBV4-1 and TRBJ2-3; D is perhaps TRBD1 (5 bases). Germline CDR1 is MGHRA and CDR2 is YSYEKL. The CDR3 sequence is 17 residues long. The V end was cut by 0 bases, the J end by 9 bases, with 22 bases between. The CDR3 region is CASSQEAPHFGARTQYF. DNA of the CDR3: TGCGCCAGCAGCCAAGAGGCCCCCCATTTTGGGGCCAGGACGCAGTATTTT.

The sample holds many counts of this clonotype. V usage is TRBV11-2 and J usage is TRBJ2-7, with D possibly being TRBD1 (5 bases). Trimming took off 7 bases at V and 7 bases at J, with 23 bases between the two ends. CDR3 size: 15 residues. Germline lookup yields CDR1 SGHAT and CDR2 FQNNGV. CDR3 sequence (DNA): TGTGCCAGCAACTCCCTAGAGACAGCCGTACCGGAGCAGTACTTC. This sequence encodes CASNSLETAVPEQYF.

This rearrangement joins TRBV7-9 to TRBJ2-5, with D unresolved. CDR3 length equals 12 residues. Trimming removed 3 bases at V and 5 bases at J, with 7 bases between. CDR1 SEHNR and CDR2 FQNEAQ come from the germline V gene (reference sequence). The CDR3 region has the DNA TGTGCCAGCAGCTTTTCAACGGAGACCCAGTACTTC. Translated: CASSFSTETQYF.

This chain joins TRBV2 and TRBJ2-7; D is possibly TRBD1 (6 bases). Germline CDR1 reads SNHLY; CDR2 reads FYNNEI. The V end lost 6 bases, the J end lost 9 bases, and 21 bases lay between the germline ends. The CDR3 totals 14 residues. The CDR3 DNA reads TGTGCCAGCAGCCGTACCCCGACAGGTCCGGGGCAGTACTTC. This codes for CASSRTPTGPGQYF.

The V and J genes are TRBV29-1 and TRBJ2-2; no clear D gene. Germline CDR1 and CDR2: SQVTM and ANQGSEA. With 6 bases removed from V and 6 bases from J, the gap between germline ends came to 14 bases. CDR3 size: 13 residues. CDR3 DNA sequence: TGCAGCGTCCAAACCGGTAGTGCCGGGGAGCTGTTTTTT. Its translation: CSVQTGSAGELFF.

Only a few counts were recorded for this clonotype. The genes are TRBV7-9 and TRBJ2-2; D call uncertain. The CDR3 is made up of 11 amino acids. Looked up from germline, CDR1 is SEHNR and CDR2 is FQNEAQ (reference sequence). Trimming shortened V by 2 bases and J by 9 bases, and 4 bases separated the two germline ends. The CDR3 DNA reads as TGTGCCAGCAGCTTATGGTGGGAGCTGTTTTTT. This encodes CASSLWWELFF.

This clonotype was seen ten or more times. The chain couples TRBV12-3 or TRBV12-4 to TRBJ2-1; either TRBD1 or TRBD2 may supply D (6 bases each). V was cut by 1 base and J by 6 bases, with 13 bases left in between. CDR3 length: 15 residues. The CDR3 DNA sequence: TGTGCCAGCAGTTTAGGGCTAGGGGGGAGCAATGAGCAGTTCTTC. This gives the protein CASSLGLGGSNEQFF.

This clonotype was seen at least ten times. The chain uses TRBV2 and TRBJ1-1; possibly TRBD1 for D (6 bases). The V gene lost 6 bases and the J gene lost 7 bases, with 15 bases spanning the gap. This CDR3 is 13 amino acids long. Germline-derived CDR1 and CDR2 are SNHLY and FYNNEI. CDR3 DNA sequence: TGTGCCAGCAGGGCGCGGGGGGCAGGTGAAGCTTTCTTT. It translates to CASRARGAGEAFF.

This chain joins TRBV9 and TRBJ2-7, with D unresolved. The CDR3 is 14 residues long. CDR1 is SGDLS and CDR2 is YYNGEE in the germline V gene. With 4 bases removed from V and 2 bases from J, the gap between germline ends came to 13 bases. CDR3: CASSPVGGTYEQYF. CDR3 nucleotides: TGTGCCAGCAGCCCGGTCGGCGGTACCTACGAGCAGTACTTC.

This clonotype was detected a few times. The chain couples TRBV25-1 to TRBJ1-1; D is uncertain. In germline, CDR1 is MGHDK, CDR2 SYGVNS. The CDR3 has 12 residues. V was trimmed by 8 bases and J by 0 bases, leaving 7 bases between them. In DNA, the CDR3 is TGTGCCAGCCAAAGACTGAACACTGAAGCTTTCTTT. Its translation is CASQRLNTEAFF.

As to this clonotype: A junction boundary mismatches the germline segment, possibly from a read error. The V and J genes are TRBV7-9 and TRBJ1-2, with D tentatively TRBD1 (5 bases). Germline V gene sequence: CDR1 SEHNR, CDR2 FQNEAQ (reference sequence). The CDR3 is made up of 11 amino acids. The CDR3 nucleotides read TGTGCCAGCTACGCTAATGGGGGAGCAGCCTTC. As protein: CASYANGGAAF.

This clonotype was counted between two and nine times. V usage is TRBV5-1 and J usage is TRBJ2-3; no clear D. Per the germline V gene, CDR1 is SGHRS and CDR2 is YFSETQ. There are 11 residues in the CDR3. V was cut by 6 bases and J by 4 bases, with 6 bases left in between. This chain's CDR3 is CASTYADTQYF. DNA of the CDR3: TGCGCCAGCACCTACGCAGATACGCAGTATTTT.

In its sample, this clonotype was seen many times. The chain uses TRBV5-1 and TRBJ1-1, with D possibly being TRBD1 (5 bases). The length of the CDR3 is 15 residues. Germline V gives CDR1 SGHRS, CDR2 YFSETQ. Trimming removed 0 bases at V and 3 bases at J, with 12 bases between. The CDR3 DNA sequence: TGCGCCAGCAGCTTGGATAGGGGCCTGGACACTGAAGCTTTCTTT. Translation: CASSLDRGLDTEAFF.

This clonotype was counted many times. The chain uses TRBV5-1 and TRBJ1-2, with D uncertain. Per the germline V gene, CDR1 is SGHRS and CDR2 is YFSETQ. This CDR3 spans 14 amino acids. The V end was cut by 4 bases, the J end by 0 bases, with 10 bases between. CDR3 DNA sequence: TGCGCCAGCAGCCAACGGACGTCTAACTATGGCTACACCTTC. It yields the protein CASSQRTSNYGYTF.

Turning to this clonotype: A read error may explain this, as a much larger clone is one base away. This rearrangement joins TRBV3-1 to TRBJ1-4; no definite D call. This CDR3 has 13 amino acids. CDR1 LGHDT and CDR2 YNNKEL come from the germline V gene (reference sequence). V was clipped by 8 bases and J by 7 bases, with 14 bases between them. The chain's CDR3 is CASGWADLEKLFF. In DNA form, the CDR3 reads TGTGCCAGCGGGTGGGCGGACCTTGAAAAACTGTTTTTT.

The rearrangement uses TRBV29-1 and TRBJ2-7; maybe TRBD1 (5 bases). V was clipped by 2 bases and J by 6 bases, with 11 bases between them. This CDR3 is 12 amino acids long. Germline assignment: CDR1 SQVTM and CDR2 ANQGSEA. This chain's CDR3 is CSVEWQGGEQYF. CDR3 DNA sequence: TGCAGCGTTGAATGGCAGGGTGGCGAGCAGTACTTC.

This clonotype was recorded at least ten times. For the CDR3, the DNA is TGTGCCAGCTCAACTACAGGGTTGGGCAATGAGCAGTTCTTC. This gives the protein CASSTTGLGNEQFF. The chain has TRBV18 and TRBJ2-1, with D maybe TRBD1 (6 bases). The V gene lost 5 bases and the J gene lost 6 bases, with 14 bases spanning the gap. The CDR3 runs 14 residues. Germline CDR1 reads KGHSH; CDR2 reads LQKENI. Using reference TRBV18 and TRBJ2-1 for the parts outside the CDR3, the full variable domain is NAGVMQNPRHLVRRRGQEARLRCSPMKGHSHVYWYRQLPEEGLKFMVYLQKENIIDESGMPKERFSAEFPKEGPSILRIQQVVRGDSAAYFCASSTTGLGNEQFFGPGTRLTVL.

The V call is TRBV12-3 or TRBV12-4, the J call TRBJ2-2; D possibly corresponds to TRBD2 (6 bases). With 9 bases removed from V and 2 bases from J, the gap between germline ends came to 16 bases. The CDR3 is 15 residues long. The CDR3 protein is CASYGGGLNTGELFF. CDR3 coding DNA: TGTGCCAGTTACGGGGGAGGTTTAAACACCGGGGAGCTGTTTTTT.

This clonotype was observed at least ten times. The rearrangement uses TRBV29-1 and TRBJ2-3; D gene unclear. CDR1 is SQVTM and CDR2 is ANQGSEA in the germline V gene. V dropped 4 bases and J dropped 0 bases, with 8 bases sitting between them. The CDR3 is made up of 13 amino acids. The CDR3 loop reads CSVVRQSTDTQYF. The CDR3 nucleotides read TGCAGCGTTGTACGGCAAAGCACAGATACGCAGTATTTT.